This T cell receptor (beta chain) came from a study of PD-L1 blockade in urothelial cancer. In the study overall: Most of the 29 patients were men whose urothelial cancer was bladder-origin. Timepoints chosen for blood analysis were 3 weeks (second dose) and 6 weeks after treatment start.

Spiking each PCR with synthetic TCR analog templates was performed. Libraries were prepared by immunoSEQ multiplex PCR; TCRdb keeps only in-frame clonotypes and omits some of them. The profile shows 35,000 to 45,000 clones, around four fifths of them singletons. With 4 bases clipped from V and 7 bases from J, the junction kept 5 bases outside the gene matches. From germline, CDR1 is SEHNR and CDR2 FQNEAQ (reference sequence). This CDR3 is 14 amino acids long. The number of samples from each patient was between 1 and 8, taken pretreatment and on-treatment. This sample comprised PBMCs, obtained around atezolizumab (anti-PD-L1) treatment. The chain joins TRBV7-9 to TRBJ2-5; TRBD1 matches at 11 bases. This TCR derives from a man in his fifties or sixties with urothelial cancer. In DNA form, the CDR3 reads TGTGCCAGCAGCTCGGGACAGGGGGTGGGGACCCAGTACTTC. Translation: CASSSGQGVGTQYF.